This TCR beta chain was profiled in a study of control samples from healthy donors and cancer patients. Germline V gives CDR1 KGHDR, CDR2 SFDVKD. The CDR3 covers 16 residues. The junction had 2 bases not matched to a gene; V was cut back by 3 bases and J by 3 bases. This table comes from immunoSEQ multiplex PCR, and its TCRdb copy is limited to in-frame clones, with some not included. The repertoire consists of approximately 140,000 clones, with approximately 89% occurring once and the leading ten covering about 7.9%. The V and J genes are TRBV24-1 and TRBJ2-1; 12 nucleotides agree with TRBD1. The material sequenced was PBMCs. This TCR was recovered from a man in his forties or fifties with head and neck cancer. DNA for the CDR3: TGTGCCACCAGTGATGGGACAGGGGGCGGCTACAATGAGCAGTTCTTC. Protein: CATSDGTGGGYNEQFF.